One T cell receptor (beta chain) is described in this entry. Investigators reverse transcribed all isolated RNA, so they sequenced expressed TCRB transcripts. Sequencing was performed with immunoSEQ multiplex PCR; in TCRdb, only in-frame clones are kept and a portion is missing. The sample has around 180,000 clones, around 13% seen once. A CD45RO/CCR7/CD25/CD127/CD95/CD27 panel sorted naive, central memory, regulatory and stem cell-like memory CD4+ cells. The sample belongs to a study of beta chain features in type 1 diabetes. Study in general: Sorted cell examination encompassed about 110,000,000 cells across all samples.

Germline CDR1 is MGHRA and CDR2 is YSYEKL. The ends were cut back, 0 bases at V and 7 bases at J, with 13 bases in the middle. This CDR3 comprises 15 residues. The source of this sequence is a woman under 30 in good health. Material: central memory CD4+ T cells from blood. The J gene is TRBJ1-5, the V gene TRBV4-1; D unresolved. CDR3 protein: CASSQEWGEGQPQHF. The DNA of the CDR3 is TGCGCCAGCAGCCAAGAGTGGGGAGAGGGCCAGCCCCAGCATTTT.